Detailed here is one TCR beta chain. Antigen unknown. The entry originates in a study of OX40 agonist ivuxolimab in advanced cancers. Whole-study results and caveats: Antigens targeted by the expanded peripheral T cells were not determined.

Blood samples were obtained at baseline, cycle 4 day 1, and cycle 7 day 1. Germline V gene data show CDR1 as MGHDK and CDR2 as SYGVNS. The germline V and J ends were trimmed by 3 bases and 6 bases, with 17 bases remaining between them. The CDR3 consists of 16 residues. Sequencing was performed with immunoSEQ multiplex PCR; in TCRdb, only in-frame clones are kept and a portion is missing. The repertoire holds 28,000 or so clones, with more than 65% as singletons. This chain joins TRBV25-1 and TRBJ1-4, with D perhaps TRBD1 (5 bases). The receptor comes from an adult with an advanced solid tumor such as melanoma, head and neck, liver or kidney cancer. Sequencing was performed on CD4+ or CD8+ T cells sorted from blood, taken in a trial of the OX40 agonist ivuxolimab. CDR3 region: CASSDPRTSRDEKLFF. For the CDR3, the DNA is TGTGCCAGCAGTGACCCCCGGACATCTCGGGATGAAAAACTGTTTTTT.